This T cell receptor (gamma chain) stems from a study of intestinal T cells in coeliac disease (dated by TCRdb to about 2020). General notes on the study: Coeliac patients were much younger than controls, with mean ages of around 16.0 versus 57 years in the TRG cohort. Duodenal biopsies from approximately 10 coeliac disease patients and approximately 10 non-coeliac controls were included in the TCR-delta (TRD) cohort. Duodenal biopsies from fewer than 40 coeliac disease patients and over 20 non-coeliac controls made up a second, larger TCR-gamma (TRG) cohort.

Library prep was done by multiplex PCR. TCRdb lists the instrument as Ion Torrent PGM. The LymphoTrack kit, which has primers carrying Illumina adapters, was used to amplify TRG repertoires from 200 ng of biopsy DNA. TRG amplicons were purified using AMPure XP beads, were quantified on a 2100 Bioanalyzer, and were pooled equimolarly. An Ion PGM instrument was used to sequence the TRG libraries. The paper's data handling went like this. FastX discarded any read in which over 10% of nucleotides had a quality score below the third quartile for that patient. Alignment of reads was performed with IMGT/HighV-QUEST so that V, D and J genes were assigned, CDR3 regions were identified and functionality was assessed. Sequences were converted to amino acids, and every sequence predicted to be non-functional was removed. The CDR3s were broken into kmers both with and without positional annotation, PCA was run on the kmer frequencies, and the samples were clustered using every one of the 1023 combinations of PCs 1-10. Classification was validated by leave-one-out cross-validation, in which parameters were re-optimised on the remaining samples each time. Using the vegan R package, Shannon diversity was calculated from repeated random subsamples whose size matched the lowest read count. TCRdb reprocessed the public data with the CATT caller; entries with the same nucleotide sequence were combined afterwards. These V and J calls originate from TCRdb's pipeline instead of the authors' own analysis. The sample yields roughly 1,000 gamma-chain clones; roughly half were counted once. About 12% of the sample comes from the top ten.

Summary of the overall study and its limitations: Age was significantly different between the coeliac and control groups, but splitting the analysis by age did not give a significant classification. FFPE-derived DNA was found to be relatively degraded, and loss of a proportion of TCR sequences in each sample was likely caused by this degradation. In training, clustering based on TRD kmers put every one of the 22 biopsies in the right class, and the leave-one-out accuracy was reported as 91%. Of some 54 biopsies, approximately 51 (about 94%) were correctly classified by TRG clustering, and a leave-one-out accuracy of approximately 87% was reported. Repeated CDR3 amino acid sequences could not be distinguished from PCR duplicates in the analysis.

Concerning this clone: Its antigen is not yet known. Qualities for individual bases were not recorded, and no much larger clone is one base off.

Compared with germline, V lacks 15 bases and J lacks 0 bases; bases without a gene match: 16. From cysteine to phenylalanine, the CDR3 is 16 amino acids long. The sequence is cut down to CDR3 DNA, 48 bases in frame from base 1. For each case, genomic DNA was extracted from ten 5-um FFPE scrolls with the QIAamp DNA FFPE tissue kit. To test whether coeliac disease can be classified from the TCR repertoire, the study used fully anonymised formalin-fixed paraffin-embedded duodenal biopsies that were not needed for diagnosis. The V and J genes are TRGV11 and TRGJP2. TRGV11 is treated as an ORF (open reading frame) with a function not yet certain. The receptor comes from a human donor with celiac disease. The specimen sequenced was a duodenal biopsy. The DNA sequence is given as TGTGCCCTGCTGGATTGGAAAAATAGTAGTGATTGGATCAAGACGTTT. This codes for CALLDWKNSSDWIKTF.